Described below is a single T cell receptor beta chain sequence and its context. The antigen it recognizes is unknown. The sample holds no much larger clone one base away, and base qualities are not on file. Library generation was performed with the immunoSEQ multiplex PCR assay. For the multiplex PCR, a mixture combining 60 forward primers for TCR Vbeta segments and 13 reverse primers for TCR Jbeta segments was used. A multiplex PCR assay on genomic DNA amplified the CDR3 region of rearranged TCR beta genes. On the Illumina HiSeq System, the amplified TCR beta libraries were sequenced as 87-base-pair reads. Concerning the study's data processing: Across the 670 or so repertoires, a later analysis counted some 81 million unique TCR beta chains, around 11 million of which were shared by at least two donors. Raw reads were error-corrected and collapsed into unique sequences with a nearest-neighbor algorithm that merged closely related sequences to remove PCR and sequencing errors. V, D and J gene segments were assigned by aligning CDR3 sequences to IMGT reference sequences. For a sequence to be retained, at least a six-nucleotide match to both a V gene segment and a J gene segment was required. A rearrangement was called productive if the CDR3 had no stop codons and remained in frame with V and J, and every other rearrangement was called non-productive. CDR3 was defined by IMGT convention, running from the second conserved V-encoded cysteine to the conserved J-encoded phenylalanine. In an earlier analysis of roughly 610 of the donors, sequences lacking an unambiguous match to a single V gene segment were excluded. In an earlier analysis of 587 of the donors, a V segment was called functional when productive rearrangements were above 56.7%, and segregating when the standard deviation between donors exceeded 5%. A statistical classification framework was developed to diagnose cytomegalovirus status using the catalog of TCR beta chain sequences. V and J gene assignment, in a later analysis, came from comparing TCR nucleotide sequences with IMGT/GENE-DB human TR gene sequences. Using the TCRdist pipeline, a later analysis assigned CDR3 sequences along with most-parsimonious VDJ recombination scenarios. In a later analysis, every TCR beta chain was defined by the combination of its CDR3 amino acid sequence and its V-gene family, and reads without a unique V-gene family were dropped. In a later analysis, a few hundred highly shared, low-generation-probability nucleotide sequences were removed to address suspected cross-contamination and a sequencing artifact. In a later analysis, a clonal expansion index for each public chain was calculated from normalized within-repertoire ranks of inferred template counts. Generation probabilities in a later analysis came from a VDJ recombination model fitted to out-of-frame rearrangements, and those results were checked against IGoR. In a later analysis, hypergeometric tests were used to score TCR-TCR, TCR-HLA and TCR-CMV co-occurrence, with a repertoire-size bias correction applied to TCR pairs. A later analysis estimated false discovery rates by permuting HLA or CMV assignments 20 times. In a later analysis, co-occurring TCRs were grouped using DBSCAN, with TCRdist sequence similarity added in when clustering inside HLA-allele-positive subsets. For co-occurrence clustering, repertoires with fewer than 30,000 or more than 120,000 public chains were excluded, along with five repertoires with anomalous nucleotide sharing. TCRdb's version of the immuneACCESS table is confined to in-frame rearrangements and falls short of the full clone set. An unresolved V gene accounts for under half of the shortfall where checked; the remainder is of unknown origin. Clonal size and the V and J genes are those of that table, whereas D and trimming came from the DNA. Here the sample has fewer than 180,000 clones; 79% occur a single time. The ten largest clonotypes hold around 6.5% of the sample.

The cohort was made up of several hundred healthy bone marrow donors. All cohort members were sampled while nominally healthy, although unrecorded immune exposures were likely present. The donor was CMV seropositive and belonged to the group of a few hundred seropositive cohort members. A peripheral blood sample was collected from each donor, and TCR beta sequencing was performed on peripheral blood mononuclear cells. Genomic DNA was extracted from the blood cell samples with the Qiagen DNeasy Blood Extraction Kit. The germline V gene (reference sequence) yields SGHNT for CDR1 and YYREEE for CDR2. Measured from the cysteine to the phenylalanine, the CDR3 is 16 residues long. Of the read, only the CDR3 DNA is kept; its 48 bases are in frame from base 1. V lost 4 bases and J lost 0 bases, and the count of bases not matched to a germline gene is 5. This record comes from a study of cytomegalovirus exposure and HLA in healthy donors (TCRdb year 2017). At the level of the whole study: According to an earlier analysis of 587 of the donors, about 179 million T cells yielded 95 million to 140 million unique TCR beta sequences and about 300 Gb of sequence data. Roughly 300 gigabases of sequencing data and tens of millions of unique TCR sequences made up an early release that covered 500 to 650 HLA-typed donors. Of the 300 to 500 genotyped donors, 70% to 90% were placed in the genetic ancestry cluster associated with self-reported Caucasian donors. The aim of the study was to test whether cataloging public T cell receptors could identify signatures of past pathogen exposure. The T cell repertoires of 666 subjects were profiled by immunosequencing and related to cytomegalovirus serostatus. Along with the approximately 700-subject first cohort, a separate validation cohort of over 90 different subjects was used. The study combined high-throughput TCR immunosequencing, statistical association of individual TCRs with disease status, and machine learning to predict cytomegalovirus infection status. In a later analysis, previously published TCR beta repertoires from several hundred donors were re-analyzed and high-resolution HLA genotyping was added so that TCR occurrence patterns could be studied. In the later analysis, no new phenotypic data were used to find candidate immune exposures; instead, reliance was placed on TCR beta sequences and their occurrence across donors. An earlier analysis of 587 of the donors applied high-throughput TCR beta sequencing to assess whether each TCR beta V gene segment acted as functional or pseudogenic. Donor age, sex, ethnicity and CMV serostatus were collected together with the repertoire data. In a later genetic analysis, genome-wide SNP genotypes for about three fifths of the roughly 670 donors were used, and that subset was treated as a discovery cohort. All discovery cohort repertoires had been generated using a single sequencing platform. Class I and class II HLA loci were covered by the typing at four-digit resolution. Typing coverage differed by locus: A, B, C, DRB1 and DQB1 were typed in roughly 620-630 donors, DQA1 in about 500, DPA1 in 606, and DPB1 in roughly 450. Roughly 5 DR-DQ haplotypes were handled as single units for association and clustering, since linkage in the cohort was strong. Across around 400 genotyped donors of the cohort, an average of about 250,000 unique TCR beta nucleotide sequences per donor were sequenced, and 15% to 20% of those sequences were non-productive.

General study outcomes and caveats: Because counts were too low, roughly 18 rarely observed V segments, including chromosome 9 orphons, were left out of the earlier analysis of a few hundred of the donors. According to a later genetic analysis, donors in an Asian-associated ancestry cluster had fewer N-insertions in productive TCRs than the approximately 700-donor mean. In a later analysis, 16,951 TCR beta sequences were associated with specific HLA alleles at a false discovery rate of 0.05. A group of highly shared sequence variants was considered likely to be a technical artifact of the sequencing pipeline. The 87-base-pair reads could not distinguish some IMGT-functional V segments, including TRBV6-2 and TRBV6-3, so those segments were excluded. The cohort was sequenced for TCR beta chains only, and without alpha or paired-chain data the features that could be detected were limited. Linkage disequilibrium might explain the correlated functional status among segregating V segments, but an unknown experimental factor could not be ruled out. The authors suggested that the approach could potentially be generalized to other disease states and immunological phenotypes. According to a later analysis, parvovirus B19, influenza, CMV and Epstein-Barr virus appeared linked to several top co-occurrence clusters. Compared with equally common non-associated chains, HLA-associated TCR beta chains in a later analysis were more clonally expanded and had lower generation probabilities. In both the original and validation cohorts, the classifier was reported to diagnose cytomegalovirus status with high specificity and sensitivity. In a later analysis, the rate of TCR association differed among HLA loci, with DRB1 alleles having the most associated TCRs and HLA-C alleles having the fewest. In a later analysis, most CMV-associated TCR beta chains were found to appear HLA-restricted, with HLA associations seemingly driven largely by CMV exposure. A few of the identified cytomegalovirus-associated TCR beta chains were confirmed in vitro to be specific for cytomegalovirus antigens. When HLA alleles, especially DR and DQ, strongly co-occurred, attributing TCR associations to individual alleles was difficult. Most TCR sequences were seen in very few donors, while some public TCRs were found in many individuals. In an earlier analysis of under 600 of the donors, most TCR beta V segments were observed in productive rearrangements about 87% or about 30% of the time, broadly matching IMGT annotations. A total of fewer than 200 TCR beta chains were listed by the study as associated with cytomegalovirus. A further reported finding was that TCR beta sequences accurately predicted the HLA-A and HLA-B alleles for most subjects in the first cohort. CMV serostatus was the only immune exposure information available for the cohort. An association between a missense DCLRE1C variant and V-gene and J-gene trimming of TCR beta chains was found in a later genetic analysis and replicated in an independent cohort. Sequencing depth was assumed to be roughly uniform across donors in the presence/absence analyses, though that assumption may not hold. Because HLA typing was unavailable for some donors at each locus, only the typed subset was used in association tests.

The receptor was isolated from a man in his fifties in good health and CMV-seropositive. The V gene is TRBV5-4 and the J gene is TRBJ1-4, with 8 middle bases fitting TRBD1. Sequences were obtained from PBMCs. The CDR3 in this case is CASSTGGTATNEKLFF. The nucleotide sequence is given as TGTGCCAGCAGCACAGGGGGAACTGCAACTAATGAAAAACTGTTTTTT.